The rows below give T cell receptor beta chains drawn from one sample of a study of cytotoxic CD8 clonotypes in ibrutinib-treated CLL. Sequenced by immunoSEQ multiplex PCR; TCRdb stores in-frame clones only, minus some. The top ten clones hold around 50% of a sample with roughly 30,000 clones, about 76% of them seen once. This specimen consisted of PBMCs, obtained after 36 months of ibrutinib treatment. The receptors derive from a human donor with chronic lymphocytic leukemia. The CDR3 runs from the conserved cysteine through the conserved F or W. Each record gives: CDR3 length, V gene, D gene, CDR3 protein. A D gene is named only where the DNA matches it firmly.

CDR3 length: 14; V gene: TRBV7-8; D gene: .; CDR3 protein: CASKDVGLGNTIYF
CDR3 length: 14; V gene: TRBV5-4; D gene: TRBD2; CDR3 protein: CASIMWGGSDTQYF
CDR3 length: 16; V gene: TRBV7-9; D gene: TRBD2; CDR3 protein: CASSLGAGGPADTQYF
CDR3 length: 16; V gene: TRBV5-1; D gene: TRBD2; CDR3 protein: CASSLGTSGGQETQYF
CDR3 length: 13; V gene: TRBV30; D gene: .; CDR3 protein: CAWSPSRNTEAFF
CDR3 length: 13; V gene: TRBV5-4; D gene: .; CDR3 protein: CASSLEGPYEQYF
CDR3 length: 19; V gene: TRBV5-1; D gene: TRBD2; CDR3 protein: CASSTGLAGGQFRTDTQYF
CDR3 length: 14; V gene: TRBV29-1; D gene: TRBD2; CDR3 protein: CSVVLAGGLDEQFF
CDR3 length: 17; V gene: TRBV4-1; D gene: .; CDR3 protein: CASSQPTTGGLNQPQHF
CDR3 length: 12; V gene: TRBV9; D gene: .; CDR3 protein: CASSPNGNTIYF
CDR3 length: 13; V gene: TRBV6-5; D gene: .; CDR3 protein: CASSELQPNGYTF
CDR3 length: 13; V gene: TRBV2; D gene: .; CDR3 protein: CARGDNSTDTQYF
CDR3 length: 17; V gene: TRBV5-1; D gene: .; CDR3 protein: CASSLSNLRGQNTEAFF
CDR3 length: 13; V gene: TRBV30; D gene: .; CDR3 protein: CAWSVYGTYGYTF
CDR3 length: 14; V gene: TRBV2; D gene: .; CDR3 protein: CASRRGSANEKLFF
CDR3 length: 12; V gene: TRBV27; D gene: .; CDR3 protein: CASRTGHTEAFF
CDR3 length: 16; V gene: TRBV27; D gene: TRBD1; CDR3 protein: CASSFQGASGANVLTF
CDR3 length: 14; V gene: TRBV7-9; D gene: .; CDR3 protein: CASSFETAQETQYF
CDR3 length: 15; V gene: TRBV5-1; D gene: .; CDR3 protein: CASSLGGGVYNEQFF
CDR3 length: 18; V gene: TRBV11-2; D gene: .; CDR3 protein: CASSPISIARVRGAEAFF
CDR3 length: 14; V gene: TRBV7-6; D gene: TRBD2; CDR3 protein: CASSLGLGGNEQFF
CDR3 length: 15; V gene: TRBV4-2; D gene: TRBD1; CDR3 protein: CASSHPGTGGEGYTF
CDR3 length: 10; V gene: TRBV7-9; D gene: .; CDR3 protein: CASSAEKLFF
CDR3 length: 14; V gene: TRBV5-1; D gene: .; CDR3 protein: CASSLGVGRTEAFF
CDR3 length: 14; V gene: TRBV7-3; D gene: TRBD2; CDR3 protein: CASSRGDSYNEQFF
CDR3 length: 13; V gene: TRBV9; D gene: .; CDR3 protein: CASSVGEAGELFF
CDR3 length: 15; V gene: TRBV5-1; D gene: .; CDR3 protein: CASSSTLDGNYEQYF
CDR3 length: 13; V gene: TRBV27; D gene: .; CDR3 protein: CASRPMGDTEAFF
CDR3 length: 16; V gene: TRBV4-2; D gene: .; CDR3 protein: CASSQDQGGATYEQYF
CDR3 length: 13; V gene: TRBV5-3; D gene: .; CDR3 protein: CARSFLLPQPQHF
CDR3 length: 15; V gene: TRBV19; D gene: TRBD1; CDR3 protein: CASKDRGPLNQPQHF
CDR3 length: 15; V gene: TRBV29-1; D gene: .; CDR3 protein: CSAQGVSDWAGELFF
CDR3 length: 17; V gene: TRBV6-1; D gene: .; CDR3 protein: CASSGRGKGTYGNTIYF
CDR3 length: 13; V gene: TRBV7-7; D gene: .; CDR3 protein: CASSLNRGNEQFF
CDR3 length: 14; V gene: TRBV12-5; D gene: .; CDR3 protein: CASGLRTVMETQYF
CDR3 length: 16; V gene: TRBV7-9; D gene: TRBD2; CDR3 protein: CASSLAHGAGAYEQYF